Below are 7 T cell receptor beta chains sequenced from a single sample in a study of cytomegalovirus exposure and HLA in healthy donors. In the PCR, 60 Vbeta and 13 Jbeta primers were used. The protocol was immunoSEQ multiplex PCR, while the TCRdb copy is restricted to in-frame clones and leaves out a portion. The sample shows fewer than 80,000 clones, 70% to 75% of them seen only once. The specimen was PBMCs. These receptors were collected from a woman aged 25-40 years in good health and CMV-seronegative.

The J gene is TRBJ2-7, the V gene TRBV25-1; 10 bases map to TRBD1. The CDR3 contains 15 residues. V shed 5 bases and J 2 bases; nucleotides not matched to a gene: 6. Germline V lookup: CDR1 MGHDK, CDR2 SYGVNS. CDR3 region: CASSIRDRGPYEQYF. The CDR3, as DNA: TGTGCCAGCAGTATCCGGGACAGGGGCCCCTACGAGCAGTACTTC.

V and J are TRBV5-1 and TRBJ2-5; TRBD1 matches at 9 bases. The better agreement between TRBJ2-7 and the DNA end casts doubt on the J call. Germline-derived CDR1 and CDR2 are SGHRS and YFSETQ. The CDR3 contains 13 residues. CDR3 region: CASSLQGAYEQYF. Here the CDR3 DNA reads TGCGCCAGCAGCTTACAGGGGGCGTACGAGCAGTACTTC.

The chain links TRBV7-9 to TRBJ2-3; tentative D call: TRBD2 (6 bases). The germline V gene has CDR1 SEHNR and CDR2 FQNEAQ (reference sequence). The V end was cut by 5 bases, the J end by 3 bases, with 15 bases between. The CDR3 loop spans 15 amino acids. CDR3 region: CASSPLAFRTDTQYF. The CDR3 region has the DNA TGTGCCAGCAGCCCCCTAGCGTTTAGGACAGATACGCAGTATTTT.

The chain employs TRBV6-1 and TRBJ2-1; possibly TRBD2 for D (6 bases). Germline V lookup: CDR1 MNHNS, CDR2 SASEGT. This CDR3 comprises 14 residues. Trimming removed 3 bases from V and 5 bases from J, with 11 bases in between. The CDR3 loop reads CASSEPRLDNEQFF. Written as DNA, the CDR3 is TGTGCCAGCAGTGAGCCACGACTAGACAATGAGCAGTTCTTC.

This clone was recorded a few times. V is TRBV27 and J is TRBJ2-1; TRBD2 agrees at 11 bases. The germline V gene has CDR1 MNHEY and CDR2 SMNVEV (reference sequence). The CDR3 has 15 amino acids. The junction had 8 bases not matched to a gene; V was cut back by 10 bases and J by 3 bases. CDR3: CATALAGGLYNEQFF. The CDR3 bases are TGTGCCACTGCCCTAGCGGGAGGTCTCTACAATGAGCAGTTCTTC.

V is TRBV9 and J is TRBJ1-6; possibly TRBD1 for D (6 bases). Trimming shortened V by 2 bases and J by 14 bases, and 20 bases separated the two germline ends. The CDR3 is 15 amino acids. CDR1 is SGDLS and CDR2 is YYNGEE in the germline V gene. DNA of the CDR3: TGTGCCAGCAGCGTTGGGGTGACAGGCGGGGGAACCCTCCACTTT. As protein: CASSVGVTGGGTLHF.

The chain carries TRBV7-8 and TRBJ1-2; TRBD1 aligns across 7 bases. The length of the CDR3 is 15 residues. Trimming cost V 5 bases and J 2 bases; bases outside gene matches: 8. CDR1 and CDR2 from the germline V gene are SGHVS and FQNEAQ. The CDR3 coding sequence is TGTGCCAGCAGCCTAGGGGCAGGGGGAAACTATGGCTACACCTTC. Encoded protein: CASSLGAGGNYGYTF.